This TCR beta chain was captured by sequencing in a study of T cell changes during pregnancy in multiple sclerosis. Repertoires were generated with immunoSEQ multiplex PCR, while TCRdb's copy carries only in-frame clones and drops some. The sample contains under 45,000 clones, roughly 88% of which appear only once. CDR3 length: 16 amino acids. CDR1 and CDR2 (germline): LGHNT, FRNRAP. Trimming removed 0 bases from V and 9 bases from J, with 15 bases in between. The count of this clone is one. The sequencing here drew on peripheral blood, taken in the second trimester of pregnancy. This sequence joins TRBV12-5 and TRBJ1-6, with no clear D. This clonotype originated in a female donor in good health, enrolled as a control in a pregnancy study. The CDR3 DNA reads TGTGCTAGTGGTTTGGTAATTGGCAGGTCCATTTCACCCCTCCACTTT. Its translation is CASGLVIGRSISPLHF.